The 17 T cell receptor beta chains in this list originate from one sample, sequenced in a study of CD8+ T cells in alopecia areata (dated by TCRdb to 2017 to 2018). The library was obtained by the immunoSEQ multiplex PCR assay. For TCR sequencing, RNA was extracted from every sample and reverse transcribed into cDNA to serve as template. The clones in this table, taken by TCRdb from immuneACCESS, are in-frame only. Not every clone is retained; where verified, under half of the shortfall comes from an unresolved V gene, and the cause of the rest is unknown. For this sample the table gives about 180,000 clones, of which 45% to 60% were detected only once. Together, the top ten hold 10% of the sample. Interpreted using the paper, the treatment or condition label stands for: oral pan-JAK inhibitor, 5-10 mg twice daily. The source material was CD8+ T cells sorted from blood, sampled around week 54, from a patient treated with tofacitinib. All receptors come from a human donor with alopecia areata.

The chain joins TRBV5-5 to TRBJ2-1; D is ambiguous. There are 14 residues in the CDR3. Germline-derived CDR1 and CDR2 are SGHKS and YYEKEE (reference sequence). Trimming cost V 4 bases and J 10 bases, with 18 bases left between them. CDR3 in amino acids: CASSPPLGVGEQFF. Here the CDR3 DNA reads TGTGCCAGCAGCCCGCCCTTGGGCGTGGGGGAGCAGTTCTTC.

The sample holds a few counts of this clone. Here the CDR3 DNA reads TGCGCCAGCAGCTACCCAAGGGACAATTTGGTGGAGACCCAGTACTTC. Protein sequence: CASSYPRDNLVETQYF. The chain carries TRBV5-1 and TRBJ2-5; possibly TRBD1 for D (6 bases). Germline CDR1 and CDR2: SGHRS and YFSETQ. The CDR3 runs to 16 residues. Trimming pared 3 bases from V and 5 bases from J, leaving 20 bases between.

V is TRBV7-9 and J is TRBJ1-6; 7 nucleotides align to TRBD1. The junction had 5 bases not matched to a gene; V was cut back by 4 bases and J by 5 bases. Per germline, CDR1 SEHNR and CDR2 FQNEAQ (reference sequence). The CDR3 contains 15 residues. CDR3 nucleotide sequence: TGTGCCAGCAGCTACCCGACAGGGAATAATTCACCCCTCCACTTT. Residues: CASSYPTGNNSPLHF.

This clone was recorded once. This chain links TRBV6-5 with TRBJ1-2; 10 positions match TRBD1. V lost 0 bases, J lost 4 bases, and 5 bases stayed unmatched. Germline values: CDR1 MNHEY, CDR2 SVGAGI. The CDR3 has 16 amino acids. CDR3 nucleotides: TGTGCCAGCAGTTACTCGAGAGGGACAGGGGTCTATGGCTACACCTTC. Translating it yields CASSYSRGTGVYGYTF.

Concerning this clone itself: This sample includes further DNA sequences coding for the same CDR3. The CDR3 spells CAWSVGYNEQFF. Here the CDR3 DNA reads TGTGCCTGGAGTGTAGGGTACAATGAGCAGTTCTTC. This chain connects TRBV30 to TRBJ2-1; no definite D call. Germline V lookup: CDR1 GTSNPN, CDR2 SVGIG (reference sequence). The CDR3 runs 12 residues. The V end lost 0 bases, the J end lost 4 bases, and 4 bases lay between the germline ends.

This chain uses TRBV25-1 with TRBJ2-5; no clear D. The germline gives CDR1 MGHDK, CDR2 SYGVNS. Trimming stripped 2 bases from V and 6 bases from J, with 7 bases between. This CDR3 is 12 amino acids long. Here the CDR3 reads CASSEPGKTQYF. Here the CDR3 DNA reads TGTGCCAGCAGTGAACCAGGAAAGACCCAGTACTTC.

The chain is built from TRBV30 and TRBJ1-4, with 7 nucleotides matching TRBD1. Germline values: CDR1 GTSNPN, CDR2 SVGIG (reference sequence). The CDR3 runs to 13 residues. With V trimmed by 4 bases and J by 4 bases, 3 bases remained unmatched. CDR3 in DNA: TGTGCCTGGACAGGGGGGAGTAATGAAAAACTGTTTTTT. Translated: CAWTGGSNEKLFF.

This chain connects TRBV10-3 to TRBJ2-7; D is possibly TRBD1 (5 bases). V dropped 3 bases and J dropped 3 bases, with 12 bases sitting between them. The CDR3 totals 14 residues. Germline CDR1 is ENHRY and CDR2 is SYGVKD. In nucleotides, the CDR3 is TGTGCCATCAGTGACTCCGGACATGACTACGAGCAGTACTTC. This translates into CAISDSGHDYEQYF.

The chain uses TRBV6-5 and TRBJ2-1; D possibly corresponds to TRBD1 (5 bases). CDR3 length equals 14 residues. The germline V gene has CDR1 MNHEY and CDR2 SVGAGI. Trimming took off 4 bases at V and 6 bases at J, with 13 bases between the two ends. CDR3 sequence reads: CASSSRTGFNEQFF. The CDR3 DNA follows: TGTGCCAGCAGTTCCCGAACAGGATTCAATGAGCAGTTCTTC.

For the CDR3, the DNA is TGTGCCAGCACCCATCGGGCGGGGGGGCGTTACGAGCAGTACTTC. This encodes CASTHRAGGRYEQYF. V and J are TRBV6-5 and TRBJ2-7; 9 positions match TRBD2. The CDR3 runs 15 residues. V lost 7 bases to trimming and J lost 4 bases; unmatched junction nucleotides: 11. CDR1 is MNHEY and CDR2 is SVGAGI in the germline V gene.

V usage is TRBV29-1 and J usage is TRBJ2-3; perhaps D is TRBD1 or TRBD2 (5 bases each). CDR3 length equals 15 residues. Germline assignment: CDR1 SQVTM and CDR2 ANQGSEA. V was clipped by 0 bases and J by 1 base, with 11 bases between them. CDR3 sequence: CSVEERGLGTDTQYF. The CDR3, as DNA: TGCAGCGTTGAAGAGAGGGGATTGGGCACAGATACGCAGTATTTT.

V usage is TRBV14 and J usage is TRBJ2-6; D is perhaps TRBD1 or TRBD2 (5 bases each). V gave up 4 bases and J gave up 0 bases, with 19 bases separating them. The CDR3 spans 19 residues. Germline V gene sequence: CDR1 SGHDN, CDR2 FVKESK. CDR3 sequence: CASSPLYGTSYSGANVLTF. CDR3 in DNA: TGTGCCAGCAGCCCCCTTTATGGGACCTCATACTCTGGGGCCAACGTCCTGACTTTC.

The rearrangement joins TRBV4-3 to TRBJ2-3; D is unresolved. The CDR3 loop spans 13 amino acids. In germline, CDR1 is LGHNA, CDR2 YSLEER. Trimming pared 0 bases from V and 8 bases from J, leaving 9 bases between. The CDR3 sequence: CASSQEALGTQYF. In DNA, the CDR3 is TGCGCCAGCAGCCAAGAGGCCCTAGGTACGCAGTATTTT.

The chain employs TRBV2 and TRBJ2-7; D tentatively fits TRBD1 or TRBD2 (7 bases each). CDR3 length equals 15 residues. Germline loops: CDR1 SNHLY, CDR2 FYNNEI. V lost 1 base and J 0 bases, leaving 10 bases between the germline ends. Written as DNA, the CDR3 is TGTGCCAGCAGTGAAGGGGAGGGGGCCTCCTACGAGCAGTACTTC. Its protein product is CASSEGEGASYEQYF. Looking up the rest from reference TRBV2 and TRBJ2-7 gives the full variable domain: EPEVTQTPSHQVTQMGQEVILRCVPISNHLYFYWYRQILGQKVEFLVSFYNNEISEKSEIFDDQFSVERPDGSNFTLKIRSTKLEDSAMYFCASSEGEGASYEQYFGPGTRLTVT.

This clone was seen only a few times. The rearrangement joins TRBV13 to TRBJ2-7; D is perhaps TRBD2 (5 bases). The CDR3 sequence is 13 residues long. CDR1 and CDR2 from the germline V gene are PRHDT and FYEKMQ (reference sequence). The germline V and J ends were trimmed by 5 bases and 2 bases, with 10 bases remaining between them. The CDR3 loop reads CASSLGMPYEQYF. The DNA of the CDR3 is TGTGCCAGCAGCCTCGGGATGCCCTACGAGCAGTACTTC. The full variable domain, its missing parts supplied by reference TRBV13 and TRBJ2-7, is AAGVIQSPRHLIKEKRETATLKCYPIPRHDTVYWYQQGPGQDPQFLISFYEKMQSDKGSIPDRFSAQQFSDYHSELNMSSLELGDSALYFCASSLGMPYEQYFGPGTRLTVT.

The rearrangement links TRBV6-5 to TRBJ1-2, with 7 positions matching TRBD1. The CDR3 loop spans 15 amino acids. The junction had 10 bases not matched to a gene; V was cut back by 7 bases and J by 2 bases. Germline CDR1 MNHEY, CDR2 SVGAGI. The CDR3 here is CASTLLGGANYGYTF. For the CDR3, the DNA is TGTGCCAGCACCTTATTAGGGGGCGCCAACTATGGCTACACCTTC.

The gene calls are TRBV5-1 and TRBJ2-4; the D is unclear. From germline, CDR1 is SGHRS and CDR2 YFSETQ. This CDR3 has 13 amino acids. V dropped 0 bases and J dropped 6 bases, with 7 bases sitting between them. CDR3 residues: CASSLADLNIQYF. The CDR3 nucleotides are TGCGCCAGCAGCTTGGCCGACCTAAACATTCAGTACTTC.